These 15 T cell receptor beta chains share one sample of origin, sequenced in a study of blood T cell repertoires in COVID-19. The data were produced by immunoSEQ multiplex PCR, yet TCRdb's version contains in-frame clones alone and is incomplete. This table has roughly 110,000 clones, around nine tenths appearing once. The sequencing sample was made of peripheral blood. Receptor source: a human donor with acute or convalescent COVID-19. The donor label of this sample is uncertain.

This clone was found once. The chain couples TRBV15 to TRBJ1-3; weak D call: TRBD1 (5 bases). V gave up 0 bases and J gave up 7 bases, with 13 bases separating them. Germline V gene lookup returns CDR1 LNHNV and CDR2 YYDKDF (reference sequence). CDR3 length: 15 residues. The CDR3 loop is CATSRDMGLSNTIYF. The CDR3 DNA reads as TGTGCCACCAGCAGAGATATGGGACTGAGTAACACCATATATTTT.

The V call is TRBV28, the J call TRBJ1-1; D gene unclear. Germline CDR1 and CDR2: MDHEN and SYDVKM. This CDR3 has 14 residues. Trimming removed 6 bases at V and 0 bases at J, with 11 bases between. The CDR3 sequence is CASSPILLNTEAFF. Here the CDR3 DNA reads TGTGCCAGCAGCCCAATACTCCTGAACACTGAAGCTTTCTTT. The whole variable domain, filled in from reference TRBV28 and TRBJ1-1, reads DVKVTQSSRYLVKRTGEKVFLECVQDMDHENMFWYRQDPGLGLRLIYFSYDVKMKEKGDIPEGYSVSREKKERFSLILESASTNQTSMYLCASSPILLNTEAFFGQGTRLTVV.

This chain uses TRBV5-1 with TRBJ1-1; 10 bases are a match to TRBD1. V shed 0 bases and J 6 bases; nucleotides not matched to a gene: 11. CDR3 size: 17 residues. In germline, CDR1 is SGHRS, CDR2 YFSETQ. CDR3 in amino acids: CASSLGNTGTGDPEAFF. Written as DNA, the CDR3 is TGCGCCAGCAGCTTGGGTAATACCGGGACAGGGGACCCTGAAGCTTTCTTT.

This clone was observed once. The V gene is TRBV20-1, the J gene TRBJ1-2; D call uncertain. Germline V lookup: CDR1 DFQATT, CDR2 SNEGSKA (reference sequence). The ends were cut back, 6 bases at V and 6 bases at J, with 11 bases in the middle. This CDR3 spans 11 amino acids. CDR3 sequence (DNA): TGCAGTGCCAAAACAGTGGATGGCTACACCTTC. Its protein product is CSAKTVDGYTF.

The chain joins TRBV29-1 to TRBJ2-7; D possibly corresponds to TRBD1 (5 bases). Germline-derived CDR1 and CDR2 are SQVTM and ANQGSEA. The CDR3 has 14 amino acids. V lost 4 bases to trimming and J lost 4 bases, with 17 bases between them. The CDR3 reads CSVGLREGAYEQYF. In DNA, the CDR3 is TGCAGCGTTGGACTCAGGGAAGGGGCGTACGAGCAGTACTTC.

The V and J genes are TRBV7-9 and TRBJ2-1; the match to TRBD2 covers 12 bases. CDR1 is SEHNR, CDR2 FQNEAQ, per germline (reference sequence). V lost 1 base and J lost 0; bases outside the gene matches: 1. This CDR3 is 17 amino acids long. CDR3 in amino acids: CASSLGTSGTSYNEQFF. CDR3 in DNA: TGTGCCAGCAGCTTAGGGACTAGCGGGACCTCCTACAATGAGCAGTTCTTC.

The rearrangement uses TRBV5-5 and TRBJ1-5; D remains unclear. Between the trimmed V and J ends, which lost 5 bases and 4 bases, there was a span of 13 bases. Germline lookup yields CDR1 SGHKS and CDR2 YYEKEE (reference sequence). This CDR3 has 14 amino acids. DNA of the CDR3: TGTGCCAGCAGTTCGGAGGACCAGAATCAGCCCCAGCATTTT. This translates into CASSSEDQNQPQHF. Looking up the rest from reference TRBV5-5 and TRBJ1-5 gives the full variable domain: DAGVTQSPTHLIKTRGQQVTLRCSPISGHKSVSWYQQVLGQGPQFIFQYYEKEERGRGNFPDRFSARQFPNYSSELNVNALLLGDSALYLCASSSEDQNQPQHFGDGTRLSIL.

The chain recombines TRBV30 with TRBJ2-1, with 8 bases lining up with TRBD2. Trimming removed 3 bases from V and 8 bases from J; junction bases left unmatched: 12. The CDR3 is made up of 15 amino acids. Germline V gene data show CDR1 as GTSNPN and CDR2 as SVGIG (reference sequence). The CDR3 sequence: CAWSLSGSFQYEQFF. For the CDR3, the DNA is TGTGCCTGGAGCCTGAGCGGGAGCTTCCAGTATGAGCAGTTCTTC.

The chain employs TRBV29-1 and TRBJ1-1; possible D gene TRBD1, 5 bases. Trimming removed 0 bases at V and 4 bases at J, with 12 bases between. Germline CDR1 is SQVTM and CDR2 is ANQGSEA. CDR3 length: 14 residues. The CDR3 DNA follows: TGCAGCGTTGAAGATATAGGGGTGGGCACTGAAGCTTTCTTT. Translation gives CSVEDIGVGTEAFF.

The chain combines TRBV18 with TRBJ1-4; D may be TRBD1 (6 bases). The CDR3 length is 15 residues. Trimming took 3 bases from V and 6 from J, leaving 14 bases between them. From germline, CDR1 is KGHSH and CDR2 LQKENI. The CDR3 sequence: CASSPRGGQDEKLFF. The CDR3 nucleotides are TGTGCCAGCTCACCTCGAGGGGGTCAGGATGAAAAACTGTTTTTT.

The chain combines TRBV12-3 or TRBV12-4 with TRBJ1-1; D unresolved. The CDR3 spans 13 residues. V shed 2 bases and J shed 4 bases, with 8 bases lying between them. CDR3 sequence (DNA): TGTGCCAGCAGTTTAAGGGAGGTCACTGAAGCTTTCTTT. It is translated as CASSLREVTEAFF.

The chain uses TRBV4-2 and TRBJ1-1, with TRBD1 identical over 12 bases. The CDR3 totals 18 residues. The V gene end was trimmed by 3 bases and the J gene end by 1 base; junction bases not matched to a gene: 9. The germline V gene encodes CDR1 LGHNA and CDR2 YNFKEQ. CDR3 in DNA: TGTGCCAGCAGCCACTCCGGGACAGGGGGCGGAGGGAACACTGAAGCTTTCTTT. Translation: CASSHSGTGGGGNTEAFF.

The rearrangement uses TRBV9 and TRBJ2-7; 8 bases are shared with TRBD1. The CDR3 has 12 residues. V dropped 4 bases and J dropped 6; count of bases not matched to a gene: 3. Germline V CDR1 and CDR2: SGDLS, YYNGEE. The CDR3 nucleotides read TGTGCCAGCAGCCAGGGGGCGGGCGAGCAGTACTTC. Its translation: CASSQGAGEQYF.

The chain joins TRBV29-1 to TRBJ1-1; 10 bases agree with TRBD1. The V segment lost 8 bases and the J segment 1 base; nucleotides outside the gene matches: 7. This CDR3 contains 14 residues. Germline V gives CDR1 SQVTM, CDR2 ANQGSEA. The CDR3 sequence: CSTSRTGGNTEAFF. The CDR3 DNA sequence: TGCAGCACCAGTAGGACAGGGGGGAACACTGAAGCTTTCTTT.

The chain uses TRBV6-5 and TRBJ2-1; 7 positions agree with TRBD2. CDR1 is MNHEY and CDR2 is SVGAGI in the germline V gene. CDR3 size: 15 residues. The junction had 4 bases not matched to a gene; V was cut back by 5 bases and J by 0 bases. The CDR3, as DNA: TGTGCCAGCAGTCTAGCGGAAGCCTCCTACAATGAGCAGTTCTTC. Protein sequence: CASSLAEASYNEQFF.